This T cell receptor beta chain was documented in a study of blood T cells in healthy people across ages. The CDR3 is 16 residues long. Germline CDR1 and CDR2: SGHRS and YFSETQ. For the second PCR, which ran for about 6 to 11 cycles, a sample-barcoded 5' primer and a J-beta primer mix were used. TCRdb reanalysed the 5' RACE reads using MiXCR and keeps one entry per CDR3 protein. The data show roughly 1.7 million distinct CDR3 sequences, with roughly 32% seen just once and 11% held by the top ten. Turning to this clonotype: One end of the junction does not line up with germline, which may come from a read error.

The chain combines TRBV5-1 with TRBJ2-7; the match to TRBD2 covers 7 bases. The source of this sequence is a woman in her thirties in good health. Sequenced input: blood. The CDR3, as DNA: TGCGCCAGCAGCTTGGATCCGGGACTACTTTCCTGCGAGCAGTACTTC. Protein product: CASSLDPGLLSCEQYF.